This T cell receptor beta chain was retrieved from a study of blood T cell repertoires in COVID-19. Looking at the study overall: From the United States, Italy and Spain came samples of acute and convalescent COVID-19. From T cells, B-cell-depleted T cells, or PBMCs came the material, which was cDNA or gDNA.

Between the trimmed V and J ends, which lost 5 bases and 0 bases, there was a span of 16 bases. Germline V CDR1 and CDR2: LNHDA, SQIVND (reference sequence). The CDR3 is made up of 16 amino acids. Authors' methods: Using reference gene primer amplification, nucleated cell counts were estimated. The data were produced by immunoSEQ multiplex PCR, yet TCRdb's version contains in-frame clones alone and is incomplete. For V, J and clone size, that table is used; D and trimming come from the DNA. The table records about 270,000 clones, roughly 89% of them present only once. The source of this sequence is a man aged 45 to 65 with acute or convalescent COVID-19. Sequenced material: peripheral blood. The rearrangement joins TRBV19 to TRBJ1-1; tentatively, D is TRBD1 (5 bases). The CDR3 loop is CASSDPTASMNTEAFF. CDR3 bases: TGTGCCAGTAGTGACCCGACAGCCTCGATGAACACTGAAGCTTTCTTT.